This is a list of T cell receptor beta chains from one sample in a study of tumor T cells in aggressive B-cell lymphoma. Profiled with immunoSEQ multiplex PCR; TCRdb holds only in-frame clones, not every one. The table shows 9,500 to 10,000 clones, with approximately 85% occurring only once. The sequencing input was tumor tissue. The receptors were gathered from an adult with diffuse large B cell lymphoma. Both conserved end residues are part of each CDR3.

TRBV9	15	TRBJ2-7	CASSARGVLSYGQYF
TRBV27	15	TRBJ2-7	CASRSKQGAPYEQYF
TRBV6-6	12	TRBJ2-3	CASSPLLYTQYF
TRBV6-6	13	TRBJ1-1	CASNKQGSTEAFF
TRBV2	18	TRBJ1-2	CASRPPGGQTGKIYGYTF
TRBV5-1	14	TRBJ1-2	CASSVTGVKGGYTF
TRBV7-9	14	TRBJ1-3	CASSPDTSGNTIYF
TRBV4-2	17	TRBJ2-7	CASSQVGGPSGSYEQYF
TRBV5-5	14	TRBJ2-7	CASSMGLAVQEQYF
TRBV6-5	14	TRBJ2-1	CASSRLAGNNEQFF
TRBV19	14	TRBJ2-1	CASSSGLAGGEQFF
TRBV6-5	15	TRBJ1-2	CASRDPGRGKGGYTF
TRBV7-9	15	TRBJ1-4	CASSAQTGNNEKLFF
TRBV5-1	15	TRBJ2-7	CASSPGGTQRYEQYF
TRBV11-3	13	TRBJ2-5	CASSSGLEETQYF
TRBV25-1	16	TRBJ2-1	CASSELGGSSYNEQFF
TRBV29-1	13	TRBJ2-3	CSVQGEISDTQYF
TRBV25-1	14	TRBJ1-3	CASNISFSGNTIYF
TRBV5-1	16	TRBJ2-3	CASSLVGRIYTDTQYF
TRBV6-5	12	TRBJ1-1	CASSSTFTEAFF
TRBV19	11	TRBJ2-1	CASTVHNEQFF
TRBV5-4	15	TRBJ1-1	CASSTTGGAVPEAFF
TRBV6-5	12	TRBJ1-2	CASSFNRVGYTF
TRBV28	15	TRBJ1-2	CASSLEGLALNGYTF
TRBV21-1	17	TRBJ2-5	CASSKASNWDSQETQYF
TRBV9	17	TRBJ2-7	CASSVDRSTSGIYEQYF
TRBV11-3	13	TRBJ1-6	CASSSHTNSPLHF
TRBV6-5	14	TRBJ1-4	CASSWGGENEKLFF
TRBV29-1	13	TRBJ2-7	CSLGLAGIHEQYF